This T cell receptor (beta chain) was found in a study of blood T cells in healthy people across ages (dated by TCRdb to between 2014 and 2016). Turning to the overall study: In model experiments, template switching captured about one uniquely barcoded TCR beta cDNA molecule for every two T cells. Age-related changes in TCR beta repertoire diversity were measured in the study by deep sequencing normalized with unique cDNA molecular identifiers. To avoid experimental bias, donors of different ages were randomly spread across the sequencing lanes. The donors were split into four age groups: young (average 16 years), middle-aged (roughly 39), aged (over 55) and long-lived (roughly 86). The study analyzed two additional independent replicas of 1 million unique cDNA reads from the same blood draw for two donors, one aged 18 to 30 and one aged 80 or older.

Results and caveats for the whole study, not just this receptor: A strong correlation was found between observed TCR beta diversity and the percentage of naive T cells measured by flow cytometry. The long-lived group showed more naive CD4+ T cells, fewer expanded clones and increased TCR diversity than the aged group, suggesting age selection. Total diversity estimates from one million sequenced T cells were considered lower bounds and underestimates. As age increased, observed TCR beta diversity per million T cells dropped in a roughly linear way, and a significant reduction was already evident by age 40. The CMV infection status of donors was not known, potentially confounding age-related changes in expanded clonotypes. Conclusive comparison of naive and antigen-experienced compartments was prevented by the profiling of bulk unsorted PBMCs.

The donors were roughly 38 Caucasian individuals from Russia, aged roughly 6 to 100 years, who were systemically healthy. Each donor gave 8 to 10 milliliters of peripheral blood, collected into EDTA-treated Vacutainer tubes. Ficoll-Paque density-gradient centrifugation was used to isolate PBMCs, with at least 6.5 million per sample. Total RNA was extracted from PBMCs with Trizol reagent, with at least 5.5 micrograms obtained per sample. For every donor, flow cytometry on a PBMC aliquot measured the percentage of naive CD45RAhigh/CD27high T cells. V has 5 bases trimmed and J has 1 base trimmed; junction bases matching no gene number 5. The CDR3 spans 15 residues, from the cysteine through the phenylalanine. The entry retains the CDR3 DNA only, 45 bases that are in frame from base 1. The germline V gene encodes CDR1 KGHSH and CDR2 LQKENI. Receptor amplification or capture employed 5' RACE. Sequencing relied on an Illumina HiSeq 2500. A second PCR of roughly 7 to 11 cycles was performed with a sample-barcoded 5' primer and a J-beta primer mix. A unique molecular identifier was introduced onto each TCR beta cDNA molecule by a template-switch 5' adaptor carrying 12 random nucleotides. Each sample yielded at least 2.5 million CDR3-containing paired-end reads. The Mint cDNA synthesis kit, primed by a TRBC-specific oligonucleotide, was used to synthesize first-strand cDNA from all RNA. After uracil-DNA glycosylase treatment, a first 18-cycle PCR used universal primers M1SS and BC2_uni_R on all cDNA. The original methods were these. For normalization, 1 million high-quality reads were randomly selected from each sample, with every read carrying a distinct molecular identifier. Instead of being binned into consensus sequences, reads with shared molecular identifiers were discarded. CDR3 identification, clonotype clustering and error correction used MiTCR with a Q25 quality threshold and the strictest error-elimination algorithm. A nonparametric unseen species model using Euler transformation provided a lower-bound estimate of total TCR beta diversity. Through fastp at Q25 and MiXCR, TCRdb rebuilt clones from the public reads, retaining in-frame beta chains. Each CDR3 protein appears once, grouped with its most common genes and DNA. These V and J calls derive from TCRdb rather than the authors' analysis. The sample table shows nearly 1 million distinct CDR3 sequences, and roughly half are seen once. The ten largest clones add up to about 21% of the sample.

For this clonotype: The antigen it recognizes is unknown. There are no base qualities to consult, and no much larger clone falls within one base.

The sample was blood. The source of this sequence is a woman aged 60-70 years in good health. The V and J genes are TRBV18 and TRBJ2-3; 8 bases in between match TRBD2. The nucleotides are TGTGCCAGCTCAACGGTAGCGGGGCGCACAGATACGCAGTATTTT. Translated, this is CASSTVAGRTDTQYF.